The TCR beta chain under discussion was sequenced for a study of identical twins. Study-wide findings and caveats: Excess twin sharing in beta out-of-frame sequences was weaker. Insertion counts were lower in abundant cord blood beta clonotypes, a trend that memory repertoires did not show. Shared out-of-frame alpha sequences (those common to twins) showed excess low generation probability.

Template switching (which added a universal primer site) was used, and cDNA carried unique molecular identifiers. TCRdb itself ran the 5' RACE reads through MiXCR, one entry per CDR3 protein. The sample holds 1.5 million to 2 million distinct CDR3 sequences; about 32% are singletons and the top ten take roughly 0.3%. This clonotype was counted only a few times. Its antigen is as yet unknown. Trimming took off 3 bases at V and 1 base at J, with 15 bases between the two ends. CDR3 length: 15 amino acids. The germline V gene has CDR1 DFQATT and CDR2 SNEGSKA (reference sequence). The sequencing input was cord blood. This TCR derives from a newborn girl in good health. This rearrangement joins TRBV20-1 to TRBJ2-5; the D call may be TRBD1 or TRBD2 (6 bases each). CDR3 sequence reads: CSARFLPGAQETQYF. The CDR3 nucleotides read TGCAGTGCTAGGTTTCTCCCGGGGGCCCAAGAGACCCAGTACTTC.